Listed here is a single T cell receptor beta chain. Its antigen is as yet unknown. The sample is drawn from a study of identical twins. Study-level points and caveats: Weaker excess sharing between twins was seen in beta out-of-frame sequences. Invariant populations such as MAIT and iNKT cells could partly muddle zero-insertion analyses.

The CDR3 spans 15 residues. From germline, CDR1 is SGHDT and CDR2 YYEEEE. V was clipped by 6 bases and J by 6 bases, with 20 bases between them. TCRdb processed the 5' RACE reads anew with MiXCR; each CDR3 protein has one entry. The profile shows 460,000 or so distinct CDR3 sequences, approximately 14% of them singletons. These records were also assigned to another study, of yellow fever vaccine responses in identical twins.

This receptor was obtained from a woman in her late teens or twenties in good health. The chain carries TRBV5-6 and TRBJ2-3, with D perhaps assigned TRBD1 or TRBD2 (5 bases each). Material: CD4+ T cells sorted from blood. The CDR3 DNA follows: TGTGCCAGCACCCGGGGCGGACCATTCGAGGATACGCAGTATTTT. Amino acids: CASTRGGPFEDTQYF. Full variable domain (outside the CDR3, taken from reference TRBV5-6 and TRBJ2-3): DAGVTQSPTHLIKTRGQQVTLRCSPKSGHDTVSWYQQALGQGPQFIFQYYEEEERQRGNFPDRFSGHQFPNYSSELNVNALLLGDSALYLCASTRGGPFEDTQYFGPGTRLTVL.